The 19 T cell receptor beta chains below were found in one sample sequenced in a study of tumor and adjacent non-tumor tissue in lung cancer. This sample's RNA came from whole unsorted tissue. TCRbeta libraries were built with three rounds of nested PCR, modified from ARM-PCR. TCRdb called the multiplex PCR reads again in MiXCR, with one record for every CDR3 protein. The sample has roughly 120,000 distinct CDR3 sequences; roughly 75% are singletons. The sequenced sample was lung tumor tissue. These receptors all come from a woman aged 60-75 years with non-small cell lung cancer.

In its sample, this clonotype was seen once. The conserved phenylalanine or tryptophan normally closing the CDR3 is absent here, so this likely arose from a read error. The rearrangement joins TRBV5-1 to TRBJ1-1, with D tentatively TRBD1 (6 bases). In germline, CDR1 is SGHRS, CDR2 YFSETQ. This CDR3 contains 13 residues. The CDR3: CVSSLAGDNEAFL. For the CDR3, the DNA is TGCGTCAGCAGCTTGGCCGGGGACAATGAAGCTTTCTTA.

About this clonotype: Since the CDR3 does not end with the conserved phenylalanine or tryptophan, this likely comes from a read error. It is unclear where the CDR3 begins or ends on the DNA, so no DNA is shown, and the CDR3 is as TCRdb lists it. The chain links TRBV29-1 to TRBJ1-1; the D segment call TRBD1 is taken from the table without a DNA check. Germline V gene lookup returns CDR1 SQVTM and CDR2 ANQGSEA. 14 amino acids form the CDR3, both terminal residues included. The CDR3 is CSVGPDGTGFEALL.

This clonotype was counted only a few times. Being one base from a much bigger clone, this may be a read error. J is TRBJ2-7 and V is TRBV20-1, with 8 bases aligning to TRBD1. The CDR3 is 14 residues long. The germline gives CDR1 DFQATT, CDR2 SNEGSKA (reference sequence). Trimming took 3 bases from V and 5 from J; bases not matched to a gene: 9. CDR3 in DNA: TGCAGTGCTAGGCTCCCCGGACAGGGACACGAGCAGTACTTC. As protein: CSARLPGQGHEQYF.

With respect to this clonotype: The junction differs from germline at one of its ends, possibly a read error. The rearrangement joins TRBV11-2 to TRBJ2-1, with D perhaps assigned TRBD1 or TRBD2 (5 bases each). Germline-derived CDR1 and CDR2 are SGHAT and FQNNGV. CDR3 length: 17 residues. This chain's CDR3 is CVRSLGRQTSSYNEQSF. CDR3 nucleotide sequence: TGTGTCAGGAGCTTGGGGAGACAGACCAGCTCCTACAATGAGCAGTCCTTC. Combining the CDR3 with reference TRBV11-2 and TRBJ2-1 gives the whole variable domain EAGVAQSPRYKIIEKRQSVAFWCNPISGHATLYWYQQILGQGPKLLIQFQNNGVVDDSQLPKDRFSAERLKGVDSTLKIQPAKLEDSAVYLCVRSLGRQTSSYNEQSFGPGTRLTVL.

The chain recombines TRBV11-2 with TRBJ2-7; D tentatively fits TRBD1 or TRBD2 (5 bases each). CDR1 is SGHAT and CDR2 is FQNNGV in the germline V gene. The CDR3 is 14 residues long. Trimming took 4 bases from V and 13 from J, leaving 23 bases between them. The CDR3 DNA sequence: TGTGCCAGCAGCTGGGACCGCGGAGGATACGAGGAATACTTC. Its protein is CASSWDRGGYEEYF.

This clonotype occurred a few times. The chain links TRBV5-4 to TRBJ1-4, with TRBD1 matching over 7 bases. V was clipped by 1 base and J by 7 bases; unmatched bases: 7. This CDR3 has 15 amino acids. Germline V lookup: CDR1 SGHNT, CDR2 YYREEE (reference sequence). The CDR3 DNA is TGTGCCAGCAGCTTGAGAGGCCGACAGGGTGAAAAACTGTTTTTT. It is translated as CASSLRGRQGEKLFF. The full variable domain, rest sourced from reference TRBV5-4 and TRBJ1-4, is ETGVTQSPTHLIKTRGQQVTLRCSSQSGHNTVSWYQQALGQGPQFIFQYYREEENGRGNFPPRFSGLQFPNYSSELNVNALELDDSALYLCASSLRGRQGEKLFFGSGTQLSVL.

Note on this clonotype: A much more abundant neighbour one base away suggests this may be a read error. The chain employs TRBV6-5 and TRBJ2-5; D is possibly TRBD2 (6 bases). Germline assignment: CDR1 MNHEY and CDR2 SVGAGI. V was shortened by 6 bases and J by 4 bases, with 18 bases between the two germline ends. CDR3 length: 15 residues. The CDR3 here is CASSPERGGTETQYF. The CDR3, as DNA: TGTGCCAGCAGCCCCGAAAGGGGAGGTACAGAGACCCAGTACTTC.

A word on this clonotype: At one boundary the junction diverges from the germline segment, which might be a read error. The CDR3 protein is CASSGGRISEANVMTF. DNA for the CDR3: TGTGCCAGCAGTGGCGGGCGAATCTCCGAGGCCAACGTCATGACTTTC. V is TRBV12-3 or TRBV12-4 and J is TRBJ2-6, with D perhaps TRBD2 (5 bases). The CDR3 covers 16 residues.

Details on this clonotype: The germline gene is not matched at one end of the junction; a read error may be the cause. The rearrangement links TRBV11-2 to TRBJ2-7; weak D call: TRBD2 (5 bases). The CDR3 runs 12 residues. Germline V gene sequence: CDR1 SGHAT, CDR2 FQNNGV. This CDR3 reads CASSLSDYAQYF. The CDR3, as DNA: TGTGCCAGCAGCTTATCTGACTACGCGCAGTACTTC.

This clonotype came up a few times. Relative to the germline gene, one junction end is altered; a read error may explain this. CDR3 nucleotides: TGTGCCAGTAGTATGGACTCGGCAACTAATAAAAAACTGTTTTTT. It yields the protein CASSMDSATNKKLFF. This rearrangement joins TRBV6-1 to TRBJ1-4; D is unresolved. Per germline, CDR1 MNHNS and CDR2 SASEGT. This CDR3 region has 15 residues.

This clonotype was picked up one time. Mismatch with germline at one junction end may stem from a read error. The CDR3 sequence is CSARGGIDRRDTEAFF. As DNA, the CDR3 is TGCAGTGCTAGAGGGGGGATAGACAGGCGGGACACTGAAGCCTTCTTT. This chain joins TRBV20-1 and TRBJ1-1, with D possibly TRBD1 on 6 matching bases. The CDR3 has 16 residues. Germline V CDR1 and CDR2: DFQATT, SNEGSKA (reference sequence).

This clonotype was detected once. It may be a read error: a sequence one base away is much more abundant. The chain couples TRBV4-1 to TRBJ1-5; the D is unclear. Germline V gives CDR1 MGHRA, CDR2 YSYEKL. This CDR3 has 17 amino acids. The V and J ends lost 1 base and 3 bases respectively, with 16 bases between them. The CDR3 region is CASSQVGSPYNNQPQHF. The CDR3, as DNA: TGCGCCAGCAGCCAAGTTGGCAGCCCCTATAACAATCAGCCCCAGCATTTT.

As concerns this clonotype: This clone may be a read error of a much larger clone one base away. The gene calls are TRBV12-3 or TRBV12-4 and TRBJ2-2; tentative D call: TRBD2 (6 bases). The CDR3 is 15 residues long. The CDR3 DNA is TGTGCCAGCAGTTTTCGGGCAGGACCCACCGGGGGGCTGTTTTTT. Translated: CASSFRAGPTGGLFF.

The CDR3 DNA reads TGTGTCATCATCTTAGATTCGGGGAGAGGCACTGAAGCTTTCTTT. As protein: CVIILDSGRGTEAFF. The rearrangement uses TRBV11-3 and TRBJ1-1; D uncertain. The CDR3 consists of 15 residues. Germline-derived CDR1 and CDR2 are SGHNT and YENEEA.

Of note for this clonotype: A junction end diverges from the germline sequence, so it may reflect a read error. The rearrangement joins TRBV4-1 to TRBJ2-1, with TRBD2 identical over 10 bases. The CDR3 spans 16 residues. The germline V gene encodes CDR1 MGHRA and CDR2 YSYEKL. As DNA, the CDR3 is TGTGCCGGCAGCCAAGATCCAAGCGGGGGGGCCGAGGAGCAGTTCTTC. It is translated as CAGSQDPSGGAEEQFF.

On this clonotype: This sequence may be a read error, since a much larger clone differs from it by one base. The gene calls are TRBV28 and TRBJ1-2, with D possibly TRBD1 on 6 matching bases. From germline, CDR1 is MDHEN and CDR2 SYDVKM. V shed 4 bases and J shed 7 bases, with 22 bases lying between them. This CDR3 spans 16 amino acids. This CDR3 reads CASSSWIPGASGGYTF. In DNA, the CDR3 is TGTGCCAGCAGTTCTTGGATTCCAGGGGCTTCGGGTGGCTACACCTTC.

As regards this clonotype: The junction does not match germline at one end; this may be a read error. The chain couples TRBV6-6 to TRBJ2-1; 7 bases map to TRBD2. The CDR3 spans 15 residues. In germline, CDR1 is MNHNY, CDR2 SVGAGI (reference sequence). The CDR3 loop reads CASGLGGSSFNEQFF. The DNA of the CDR3 is TGTGCCAGCGGCCTGGGGGGGAGCTCCTTCAATGAGCAGTTCTTC.

With respect to this clonotype: This sequence may be a read error, since a much larger clone differs from it by one base. The CDR3 nucleotides are TGCAGTGCTGGACTAGTCGAATGCGAGCAGTACTTC. Residues: CSAGLVECEQYF. This chain connects TRBV20-1 to TRBJ2-7; 7 bases line up with TRBD2. V lost 5 bases and J lost 6; bases outside the gene matches: 7. Per germline, CDR1 DFQATT and CDR2 SNEGSKA (reference sequence). The CDR3 contains 12 residues.

Note on this clonotype: No conserved phenylalanine or tryptophan ends this CDR3, so it is likely a read error. The chain joins TRBV6-1 to TRBJ2-1, with TRBD2 identical over 14 bases. Germline CDR1 is MNHNS and CDR2 is SASEGT. V shed 5 bases, J shed 10 bases, and the junction held 7 bases outside the gene matches. The CDR3 is 15 amino acids. CDR3 region: CASSPGLAGVGEQFI. Here the CDR3 DNA reads TGTGCCAGCAGTCCGGGACTAGCGGGAGTAGGCGAGCAGTTCATC.